A single TCR beta chain is shown here with its context. For each CDR3 protein, TCRdb gives one entry from its re-call of the 5' RACE reads, without DNA. Its table lists 110,000 to 150,000 distinct CDR3 sequences. This sample stems from a study of monozygotic twins with inflammatory bowel disease. This CDR3 has 11 residues. Germline values: CDR1 DFQATT, CDR2 SNEGSKA (reference sequence). Sequenced input: blood. This TCR derives from a human donor with ulcerative colitis or Crohn's disease, or a healthy co-twin of an affected twin (not recorded which). The rearrangement links TRBV20-1 to TRBJ1-2; as DNA is missing, the TRBD1 call by TCRdb cannot be tested. CDR3 sequence: CRAAGGYGYTF.